This TCR beta chain was found in a study of regulatory T cells in long-lasting Graves disease. Study observations and caveats: Sharing of public clonotypes was greater in persistent patients (more than 2,500) than in new patients (about 970).

The authors built TCR beta libraries using iRepertoire HTBI primers and Arm-PCR of CDR3 regions. TCRdb fed the multiplex PCR reads into MiXCR, producing one record per CDR3 protein. This sample has a few hundred thousand distinct CDR3 sequences, with about 20% found just once. The V end lost 1 base, the J end lost 0 bases, and 10 bases lay between the germline ends. The CDR3 has 15 residues. The germline V gene encodes CDR1 DFQATT and CDR2 SNEGSKA (reference sequence). This clonotype was detected only a few times. What it recognizes is unknown. Described time point: persistent/refractory GD, antithyroid drugs over 5 years with positive TRAb. With RNA extracted from PBMCs as input, the TCR library was made.

V is TRBV20-1 and J is TRBJ2-1; unclear D gene. This specimen was peripheral blood mononuclear cells (PBMCs), taken when the disease was refractory, from a patient treated with antithyroid drugs. The TCR originated in a female donor with Graves disease. Here the CDR3 reads CSARGHDSSYNEQFF. Written as DNA, the CDR3 is TGCAGTGCTAGAGGACACGATAGCTCCTACAATGAGCAGTTCTTC.